These 32 T cell receptor beta chains were sequenced from one sample in a study of spatial heterogeneity in lung cancer. Stated time point: blood at routine non-recurrence follow-up after resection. Whole RNA was taken from tumor, nontumor lung or frozen PBMC; it was then sequenced unsorted. MiXCR, applied by TCRdb to the 5' RACE reads, yields one record per CDR3 protein. The sample carries roughly 26,000 distinct CDR3 sequences, under 6.5% recorded once. The material sequenced was PBMCs, taken at follow-up. These receptors were taken from a male donor with early-stage non-small cell lung cancer.

This clonotype has just a few counts. The genes are TRBV24-1 and TRBJ2-6; 7 bases line up with TRBD1. With V trimmed by 0 bases and J by 2 bases, 3 bases remained unmatched. The CDR3 spans 17 residues. Looked up from germline, CDR1 is KGHDR and CDR2 is SFDVKD. DNA for the CDR3: TGTGCCACCAGTGATTTGAAGGGGGCGACTGGGGCCAACGTCCTGACTTTC. Translating gives CATSDLKGATGANVLTF.

This clonotype has ten or more counts. The DNA of the CDR3 is TGCGCCAGCAGCTTGGACGGGAACAATCAGCCCCAGCATTTT. Amino acids: CASSLDGNNQPQHF. The V call is TRBV5-1, the J call TRBJ1-5; D is uncertain. Deletions cut 0 bases from V and 3 bases from J, with 7 bases between. Germline CDR1 reads SGHRS; CDR2 reads YFSETQ. The CDR3 sequence is 14 residues long.

This clonotype was seen at least ten times. The chain uses TRBV12-3 or TRBV12-4 and TRBJ2-1, with D possibly matching TRBD1 (5 bases). The CDR3 sequence is 13 residues long. Trimming removed 6 bases from V and 9 bases from J, with 15 bases in between. The CDR3 loop reads CASSPTGTAEQFF. The CDR3 DNA reads TGTGCCAGCAGCCCTACAGGAACAGCTGAGCAGTTCTTC.

At least ten counts were recorded for this clonotype. The rearrangement uses TRBV27 and TRBJ1-1, with D maybe TRBD1 (5 bases). Germline V CDR1 and CDR2: MNHEY, SMNVEV (reference sequence). V lost 4 bases and J lost 5, with 11 bases in between. This CDR3 has 13 amino acids. The chain's CDR3 is CASSSLGDTEAFF. DNA of the CDR3: TGTGCCAGCAGTTCGTTAGGGGATACTGAAGCTTTCTTT.

This clonotype was detected ten times or more. The chain combines TRBV20-1 with TRBJ2-5; possibly TRBD1 for D (8 bases). This CDR3 spans 14 amino acids. CDR1 and CDR2 (germline): DFQATT, SNEGSKA (reference sequence). V lost 5 bases to trimming and J lost 2 bases, with 15 bases between them. CDR3 bases: TGCAGTGCTCATGACAGGGGAGGGCAAGAGACCCAGTACTTC. It translates to CSAHDRGGQETQYF.

This sequence joins TRBV7-6 and TRBJ2-5; 12 positions agree with TRBD2. V lost 4 bases, J lost 2 bases, and 5 bases stayed unmatched. Per the germline V gene, CDR1 is SGHVS and CDR2 is FNYEAQ. This CDR3 has 16 residues. The CDR3 DNA is TGTGCCAGCAGCTCTTGGACTAGCGGGGATCAAGAGACCCAGTACTTC. Its protein is CASSSWTSGDQETQYF.

This clonotype was observed many times. The chain has TRBV20-1 and TRBJ2-3, with 11 bases matching TRBD2. Germline assignment: CDR1 DFQATT and CDR2 SNEGSKA (reference sequence). Unmatched junction bases numbered 5, after V lost 5 bases and J lost 1 base. The CDR3 spans 15 residues. The CDR3 nucleotides read TGCAGTGCTGAAGGGACTAGCGGTCGCACAGATACGCAGTATTTT. Amino acids: CSAEGTSGRTDTQYF.

This chain joins TRBV7-8 and TRBJ1-3; TRBD1 might be the D (6 bases). The germline gives CDR1 SGHVS, CDR2 FQNEAQ. The CDR3 is made up of 15 amino acids. Between the trimmed V and J ends, which lost 1 base and 2 bases, there was a span of 9 bases. In DNA form, the CDR3 reads TGTGCCAGCAGCTTAGGAAGGGGGGCTGGAAACACCATATATTTT. Protein product: CASSLGRGAGNTIYF.

This clonotype was detected many times. V and J are TRBV3-1 and TRBJ1-5; D unresolved. The CDR3 is 15 amino acids. Trimming removed 1 base at V and 4 bases at J, with 11 bases between. Germline CDR1 LGHDT, CDR2 YNNKEL (reference sequence). The CDR3: CASSQGVQSNQPQHF. The CDR3 region has the DNA TGTGCCAGCAGCCAAGGAGTACAGAGTAATCAGCCCCAGCATTTT. The variable domain in full, with the rest retrieved from reference TRBV3-1 and TRBJ1-5, is DTAVSQTPKYLVTQMGNDKSIKCEQNLGHDTMYWYKQDSKKFLKIMFSYNNKELIINETVPNRFSPKSPDKAHLNLHINSLELGDSAVYFCASSQGVQSNQPQHFGDGTRLSIL.

In this sample, this clonotype turned up many times. The rearrangement joins TRBV7-9 to TRBJ1-1; D remains unclear. V was trimmed by 11 bases and J by 1 base, leaving 14 bases between them. CDR3 length: 13 residues. The germline CDR1 and CDR2 sequences are SEHNR and FQNEAQ (reference sequence). CDR3 amino acids: CASLRAGNTEAFF. The CDR3 nucleotides read TGTGCCTCATTGAGGGCCGGGAACACTGAAGCTTTCTTT. The variable domain in full, completed from reference TRBV7-9 and TRBJ1-1, reads DTGVSQNPRHKITKRGQNVTFRCDPISEHNRLYWYRQTLGQGPEFLTYFQNEAQLEKSRLLSDRFSAERPKGSFSTLEIQRTEQGDSAMYLCASLRAGNTEAFFGQGTRLTVV.

This clonotype showed up just a few times. The V call is TRBV30, the J call TRBJ2-3, with 9 nucleotides matching TRBD1. Losses at the gene ends were 5 bases for V and 3 bases for J; bases not matched to a gene: 9. Germline V gene data show CDR1 as GTSNPN and CDR2 as SVGIG (reference sequence). This CDR3 has 15 amino acids. The CDR3 spells CAWDRKTGGTDTQYF. The CDR3, as DNA: TGTGCCTGGGACCGCAAGACAGGGGGAACAGATACGCAGTATTTT.

This clonotype was counted ten times or more. This chain joins TRBV11-2 and TRBJ2-3; 10 positions agree with TRBD2. CDR1 is SGHAT, CDR2 FQNNGV, per germline. V trimming: 5 bases; J trimming: 1 base; junction bases outside the gene matches: 6. This CDR3 contains 16 residues. CDR3 loop: CASSIIAGGRTDTQYF. In DNA, the CDR3 is TGTGCCAGCAGCATCATAGCGGGGGGACGCACAGATACGCAGTATTTT. Together with reference TRBV11-2 and TRBJ2-3, the CDR3 gives the full variable domain: EAGVAQSPRYKIIEKRQSVAFWCNPISGHATLYWYQQILGQGPKLLIQFQNNGVVDDSQLPKDRFSAERLKGVDSTLKIQPAKLEDSAVYLCASSIIAGGRTDTQYFGPGTRLTVL.

This clonotype has just a few counts. The rearrangement uses TRBV7-2 and TRBJ2-1; 15 bases line up with TRBD2. The CDR3 spans 16 residues. V lost 6 bases and J lost 12; bases outside the gene matches: 12. Per germline, CDR1 SGHTA and CDR2 FQGNSA. CDR3 sequence reads: CASSSHRGLAGGGQFF. The DNA of the CDR3 is TGTGCCAGCAGTTCTCACCGTGGACTAGCGGGAGGGGGGCAGTTCTTC.

The chain combines TRBV4-3 with TRBJ1-4; D is possibly TRBD1 (6 bases). The CDR3 is made up of 16 amino acids. Trimming shortened V by 1 base and J by 7 bases, and 16 bases separated the two germline ends. The germline V gene encodes CDR1 LGHNA and CDR2 YSLEER. The CDR3 DNA follows: TGCGCCAGCAGCCAAGGAGGAAGGGGGAAGGGTGAAAAACTGTTTTTT. This codes for CASSQGGRGKGEKLFF.

This clonotype was detected many times. The gene calls are TRBV7-9 and TRBJ2-5, with D unresolved. The germline V gene has CDR1 SEHNR and CDR2 FQNEAQ (reference sequence). Trimming removed 4 bases from V and 5 bases from J, with 8 bases in between. The CDR3 extends over 12 amino acids. The CDR3 spells CASSSPPETQYF. CDR3 coding DNA: TGTGCCAGCAGCTCGCCACCTGAGACCCAGTACTTC.

This clonotype has a count of ten or more. The chain links TRBV7-6 to TRBJ2-3; TRBD2 aligns across 9 bases. Looked up from germline, CDR1 is SGHVS and CDR2 is FNYEAQ. The CDR3 is 13 residues long. V was clipped by 5 bases and J by 7 bases; unmatched bases: 4. CDR3: CASSRGTSNTQYF. The CDR3 nucleotides read TGTGCCAGCAGCAGAGGGACTAGCAATACGCAGTATTTT.

The J gene is TRBJ2-5, the V gene TRBV7-3, with a possible D match to TRBD2 (6 bases). Germline V gene lookup returns CDR1 SGHTA and CDR2 FQGTGA. This CDR3 is 15 amino acids long. V was cut by 4 bases and J by 5 bases, with 17 bases left in between. CDR3 sequence reads: CASSSTGTGGETQYF. The CDR3 nucleotides read TGTGCCAGCAGCTCTACCGGGACTGGTGGGGAGACCCAGTACTTC.

V is TRBV14 and J is TRBJ2-7; 9 bases agree with TRBD1. V lost 1 base and J lost 1; bases outside the gene matches: 11. CDR1 and CDR2 (germline): SGHDN, FVKESK. The CDR3 length is 18 residues. This CDR3 reads CASSQVPGQGGRSYEQYF. Written as DNA, the CDR3 is TGTGCCAGCAGCCAAGTTCCGGGACAGGGAGGGAGATCCTACGAGCAGTACTTC.

This clonotype was seen a few times. V gene TRBV5-6 combines with J gene TRBJ1-2; D is ambiguous. Germline CDR1 SGHDT, CDR2 YYEEEE. The length of the CDR3 is 12 residues. V lost 3 bases, J lost 4 bases, and 7 bases lay in between. The CDR3 spells CASSSSTYGYTF. In DNA, the CDR3 is TGTGCCAGCAGCTCCAGCACCTATGGCTACACCTTC.

This clonotype was counted many times. The rearrangement uses TRBV29-1 and TRBJ1-1, with D hard to call. Per the germline V gene, CDR1 is SQVTM and CDR2 is ANQGSEA. V was pared by 6 bases and J by 0 bases, with 8 bases between. The length of the CDR3 is 12 residues. The CDR3 region has the DNA TGCAGCGTGGCCGAAATGAACACTGAAGCTTTCTTT. It yields the protein CSVAEMNTEAFF. Full variable domain (rest looked up from reference TRBV29-1 and TRBJ1-1): SAVISQKPSRDICQRGTSLTIQCQVDSQVTMMFWYRQQPGQSLTLIATANQGSEATYESGFVIDKFPISRPNLTFSTLTVSNMSPEDSSIYLCSVAEMNTEAFFGQGTRLTVV.

This clonotype showed up just a few times. This sequence joins TRBV6-6 and TRBJ2-3; D unresolved. CDR1 MNHNY and CDR2 SVGAGI come from the germline V gene (reference sequence). The CDR3 covers 14 residues. V was cut by 2 bases and J by 2 bases, with 8 bases left in between. The DNA for the CDR3 is TGTGCCAGCAGTTACAAGGGCCCCACAGATACGCAGTATTTT. It specifies CASSYKGPTDTQYF.

This clonotype was seen ten or more times. J is TRBJ2-1 and V is TRBV6-4, with D possibly matching TRBD2 (5 bases). CDR3 length equals 15 residues. CDR1 MRHNA and CDR2 SNTAGT come from the germline V gene. The ends were cut back, 1 base at V and 5 bases at J, with 12 bases in the middle. CDR3 residues: CASSDFFTGDNEQFF. The CDR3 coding sequence is TGTGCCAGCAGTGACTTCTTCACCGGGGACAATGAGCAGTTCTTC.

The J gene is TRBJ2-5, the V gene TRBV4-1; D not certain. The germline V gene has CDR1 MGHRA and CDR2 YSYEKL. CDR3 length equals 16 residues. Trimming took off 4 bases at V and 1 base at J, with 16 bases between the two ends. The CDR3 bases are TGCGCCAGCAGCCTAACTAATCGGCGGACCCAAGAGACCCAGTACTTC. Translated, it gives CASSLTNRRTQETQYF.

This clonotype appeared many times. The J gene is TRBJ2-1, the V gene TRBV2; D is undetermined. The CDR3 consists of 11 residues. V lost 8 bases and J 3 bases, leaving 5 bases between the germline ends. In germline, CDR1 is SNHLY, CDR2 FYNNEI. The CDR3 coding sequence is TGTGCCAGCGCCCTCTACAATGAGCAGTTCTTC. It yields the protein CASALYNEQFF.

The sample holds many counts of this clonotype. The chain uses TRBV30 and TRBJ2-1; 12 bases line up with TRBD2. The CDR3 has 14 amino acids. The J segment lost 4 bases and the V segment lost 4 bases, leaving 2 bases of the junction unmatched. Germline V gene lookup returns CDR1 GTSNPN and CDR2 SVGIG (reference sequence). Here the CDR3 DNA reads TGTGCCTGGACCGGGACTAGCGGGTACAATGAGCAGTTCTTC. Translating it yields CAWTGTSGYNEQFF.

The table lists this clonotype with many counts. This chain links TRBV7-8 with TRBJ2-1, with 9 bases aligning to TRBD2. The germline gives CDR1 SGHVS, CDR2 FQNEAQ. The CDR3 covers 17 residues. Unmatched junction bases numbered 11, after V lost 5 bases and J lost 3 bases. CDR3 protein: CASSHPIAGVLYNEQFF. The CDR3, as DNA: TGTGCCAGCAGCCACCCGATAGCGGGGGTTCTCTACAATGAGCAGTTCTTC.

This clonotype was seen many times. The chain links TRBV28 to TRBJ2-7, with TRBD1 as a possible D gene (5 bases). This CDR3 region has 13 residues. V lost 2 bases to trimming and J lost 2 bases, with 7 bases between them. The germline CDR1 and CDR2 sequences are MDHEN and SYDVKM. CDR3 loop: CASSLTGPYEQYF. The DNA of the CDR3 is TGTGCCAGCAGTTTAACAGGCCCCTACGAGCAGTACTTC. The full variable domain, its missing parts supplied by reference TRBV28 and TRBJ2-7, is DVKVTQSSRYLVKRTGEKVFLECVQDMDHENMFWYRQDPGLGLRLIYFSYDVKMKEKGDIPEGYSVSREKKERFSLILESASTNQTSMYLCASSLTGPYEQYFGPGTRLTVT.

The chain recombines TRBV5-1 with TRBJ1-5; D call uncertain. Between the trimmed V and J ends, which lost 0 bases and 1 base, there was a span of 11 bases. In germline, CDR1 is SGHRS, CDR2 YFSETQ. The CDR3 covers 16 residues. The CDR3 DNA reads as TGCGCCAGCAGCTTGGAGGGAATTGGGAGCAATCAGCCCCAGCATTTT. Encoded protein: CASSLEGIGSNQPQHF.

The V call is TRBV6-9, the J call TRBJ1-2, with 9 bases matching TRBD1. V lost 7 bases, J lost 4 bases, and 10 bases stayed unmatched. The CDR3 loop spans 15 amino acids. Germline lookup yields CDR1 MNHGY and CDR2 SVAAGI. The CDR3 bases are TGTGCCAGCATTGGGGGACAGGGCGCTAGCTATGGCTACACCTTC. Its translation: CASIGGQGASYGYTF.

This clonotype has ten or more counts. The CDR3 DNA sequence: TGCGCCAGCAGTGAAAGCCGCGCGGTTGGGACCCAGTACTTC. Translated, it gives CASSESRAVGTQYF. The chain is built from TRBV10-2 and TRBJ2-5; D is undetermined. The CDR3 is made up of 14 amino acids. CDR1 WSHSY and CDR2 SAAADI come from the germline V gene. The V end lost 3 bases, the J end lost 7 bases, and 15 bases lay between the germline ends.

This clonotype was counted many times. The J gene is TRBJ2-1, the V gene TRBV4-2; D gene ambiguous. The CDR3 sequence is 11 residues long. Per germline, CDR1 LGHNA and CDR2 YNFKEQ. Between the trimmed V and J ends, which lost 9 bases and 8 bases, there was a span of 11 bases. This chain's CDR3 is CASTGGDEQFF. The CDR3 nucleotides read TGTGCCAGTACCGGTGGGGATGAGCAGTTCTTC.

This clonotype was detected many times. This chain links TRBV4-3 with TRBJ2-6, with 9 bases aligning to TRBD2. Germline CDR1 and CDR2: LGHNA and YSLEER. The trim removed 0 bases at V and 1 base at J, leaving 13 bases unmatched. The CDR3 is 21 amino acids. The CDR3 nucleotides are TGCGCCAGCAGCCAAGATACGCTAGCGGGAATGGTCCCTTCTGGGGCCAACGTCCTGACTTTC. It specifies CASSQDTLAGMVPSGANVLTF.